This T cell receptor (beta chain) originates from a study of cytomegalovirus exposure and HLA in healthy donors. Study-wide points: Reportedly, a later analysis found an Asian-associated ancestry cluster had fewer N-insertions than the roughly 670-donor mean. It was only CMV serostatus that was available as immune exposure information.

Trimming stripped 1 base from V and 5 bases from J, with 12 bases between. The germline V gene has CDR1 SGHDT and CDR2 YYEEEE. This CDR3 spans 14 amino acids. Vbeta (60) and Jbeta (13) primers were used in the PCR. The data were produced by immunoSEQ multiplex PCR, yet TCRdb's version contains in-frame clones alone and is incomplete. The sample contains about 93,000 clones, about 80% of which appear only once. This clone was picked up a small number of times. Its target is not known. The source of this sequence is a man aged 25 to 40 in good health and CMV-seronegative. The genes are TRBV5-6 and TRBJ1-1; tentatively, D is TRBD1 (6 bases). The sequenced material came from PBMCs. The CDR3 loop reads CASSLKGGRTEAFF. In DNA, the CDR3 is TGTGCCAGCAGCTTGAAAGGGGGAAGGACTGAAGCTTTCTTT.